This entry lists 21 T cell receptor beta chains sequenced from one sample in a study of PD-1 blockade in classical Hodgkin lymphoma. Measured with immunoSEQ multiplex PCR; TCRdb has only the in-frame clones, and not every one. The data hold some 96,000 clones, with roughly 76% observed a single time. Brentuximab vedotin exposure varied among the patients, all of whom had relapsed after autologous stem cell transplantation. The specimen comprised peripheral blood mononuclear cells (PBMCs), sampled before the second cycle of nivolumab. These TCRs come from a human donor with classical Hodgkin lymphoma.

This clone appeared once. The rearrangement links TRBV19 to TRBJ1-3, with D hard to call. Trimming removed 3 bases at V and 2 bases at J, with 5 bases between. The CDR3 is made up of 13 amino acids. CDR1 is LNHDA and CDR2 is SQIVND in the germline V gene (reference sequence). The CDR3 sequence is CASSIRAGNTIYF. Written as DNA, the CDR3 is TGTGCCAGTAGTATCCGGGCTGGAAACACCATATATTTT.

This clone was counted a few times. This sequence joins TRBV10-3 and TRBJ1-2; D is undetermined. Trimming removed 2 bases from V and 4 bases from J, with 8 bases in between. There are 13 residues in the CDR3. The germline V gene has CDR1 ENHRY and CDR2 SYGVKD. The DNA of the CDR3 is TGTGCCATCAGTGAGGGGAACAGCTATGGCTACACCTTC. It translates to CAISEGNSYGYTF.

V usage is TRBV11-2 and J usage is TRBJ2-7, with TRBD1 as a possible D gene (5 bases). Germline CDR1 reads SGHAT; CDR2 reads FQNNGV. This CDR3 is 15 amino acids long. V was clipped by 5 bases and J by 5 bases, with 19 bases between them. The CDR3 loop reads CASSPVRGALHEQYF. As DNA, the CDR3 is TGTGCCAGCAGCCCAGTTCGTGGGGCGCTACACGAGCAGTACTTC.

DNA for the CDR3: TGTGCCATCAGTGAGTCGACGGCGGGAGGGGGGTACGAGCAGTACTTC. This translates into CAISESTAGGGYEQYF. The rearrangement uses TRBV10-3 and TRBJ2-7; TRBD2 aligns across 9 bases. The germline V gene encodes CDR1 ENHRY and CDR2 SYGVKD. The CDR3 spans 16 residues. The V and J ends lost 0 bases and 4 bases, in that order; junction bases with no gene match: 7.

There are a few counts of this clone. Written as DNA, the CDR3 is TGTGCCAGCAGTAAGACAGGTCTTGGCTATGGCTACACCTTC. Protein product: CASSKTGLGYGYTF. The rearrangement links TRBV6-5 to TRBJ1-2, with D perhaps TRBD1 (6 bases). The CDR3 contains 14 residues. Trimming stripped 5 bases from V and 4 bases from J, with 14 bases between. CDR1 MNHEY and CDR2 SVGAGI come from the germline V gene.

The rearrangement uses TRBV28 and TRBJ1-5; D is ambiguous. Trimming removed 6 bases from V and 0 bases from J, with 15 bases in between. CDR1 and CDR2 from the germline V gene are MDHEN and SYDVKM. There are 16 residues in the CDR3. CDR3 sequence (DNA): TGTGCCAGCAGACTCACCCTGGACGGTAGCAATCAGCCCCAGCATTTT. As protein: CASRLTLDGSNQPQHF.

This clone appeared once. The chain is built from TRBV28 and TRBJ1-5; no clear D. This CDR3 has 12 amino acids. CDR1 is MDHEN, CDR2 SYDVKM, per germline. The ends were cut back, 5 bases at V and 7 bases at J, with 9 bases in the middle. CDR3 coding DNA: TGTGCCAGCAGTCTCGACCCGCAGCCCCAGCATTTT. Protein: CASSLDPQPQHF.

The chain recombines TRBV7-9 with TRBJ2-7, with TRBD1 matching 7 bases. V was pared by 3 bases and J by 2 bases, with 13 bases of the junction left unmatched. The CDR3 consists of 17 residues. The germline CDR1 and CDR2 sequences are SEHNR and FQNEAQ (reference sequence). The CDR3, as DNA: TGTGCCAGCAGCTTTCCTCTGGGGGACAGTTCCCCCTACGAGCAGTACTTC. It codes for CASSFPLGDSSPYEQYF.

This clone showed up just once. V usage is TRBV7-2 and J usage is TRBJ2-2; TRBD2 might be the D (5 bases). V lost 2 bases, J lost 6 bases, and 13 bases lay in between. Germline V gives CDR1 SGHTA, CDR2 FQGNSA. This CDR3 has 15 residues. The DNA of the CDR3 is TGTGCCAGCAGCTTATCGGTAGCGTGGGCCGGGGAGCTGTTTTTT. Translated, it gives CASSLSVAWAGELFF.

The chain employs TRBV6-6 and TRBJ1-2, with TRBD1 matching over 7 bases. V dropped 4 bases and J dropped 4; count of bases not matched to a gene: 3. This CDR3 comprises 13 residues. CDR1 is MNHNY and CDR2 is SVGAGI in the germline V gene (reference sequence). The CDR3 DNA follows: TGTGCCAGCAGTTCCCAGGGGGGCTATGGCTACACCTTC. Its translation is CASSSQGGYGYTF.

The chain links TRBV5-1 to TRBJ2-1; 7 nucleotides line up with TRBD2. The ends lost 1 base at V and 4 bases at J; junction bases unmatched: 5. CDR1 is SGHRS and CDR2 is YFSETQ in the germline V gene. This CDR3 has 15 residues. In DNA, the CDR3 is TGCGCCAGCAGCTTGCCCCAGGGAGGGTACAATGAGCAGTTCTTC. Its translation is CASSLPQGGYNEQFF.

The V gene is TRBV7-9, the J gene TRBJ1-4; no firm D call. Trimming removed 7 bases from V and 4 bases from J, with 16 bases in between. Germline V gives CDR1 SEHNR, CDR2 FQNEAQ (reference sequence). CDR3 length: 15 amino acids. The CDR3, as DNA: TGTGCCAGCACCTCCGGCGGGAAACTTAATGAAAAACTGTTTTTT. Translated, it gives CASTSGGKLNEKLFF. Full variable domain (outside the CDR3, taken from reference TRBV7-9 and TRBJ1-4): DTGVSQNPRHKITKRGQNVTFRCDPISEHNRLYWYRQTLGQGPEFLTYFQNEAQLEKSRLLSDRFSAERPKGSFSTLEIQRTEQGDSAMYLCASTSGGKLNEKLFFGSGTQLSVL.

The chain links TRBV27 to TRBJ2-1; tentatively, D is TRBD1 (8 bases). The germline V gene has CDR1 MNHEY and CDR2 SMNVEV (reference sequence). This CDR3 has 18 residues. Trimming left V 5 bases short and J 4 bases short, with 24 bases between. The CDR3 spells CASSTDRAGVAGYNEQFF. The CDR3 nucleotides are TGTGCCAGCAGTACGGACAGGGCGGGGGTAGCGGGTTACAATGAGCAGTTCTTC.

The chain has TRBV7-2 and TRBJ2-2; D gene unclear. The germline V gene encodes CDR1 SGHTA and CDR2 FQGNSA. V was shortened by 7 bases and J by 8 bases, with 14 bases between the two germline ends. The CDR3 covers 13 residues. CDR3 nucleotide sequence: TGTGCCAGCACTCCTGTGACGCTAGGGGAGCTGTTTTTT. Its protein is CASTPVTLGELFF. The whole variable domain, filled in from reference TRBV7-2 and TRBJ2-2, reads GAGVSQSPSNKVTEKGKDVELRCDPISGHTALYWYRQSLGQGLEFLIYFQGNSAPDKSGLPSDRFSAERTGGSVSTLTIQRTQQEDSAVYLCASTPVTLGELFFGEGSRLTVL.

This clone was counted a few times. Other DNA sequences in this specimen translate into the identical CDR3. This chain connects TRBV7-2 to TRBJ2-1; D not resolved. Germline CDR1 and CDR2: SGHTA and FQGNSA. The CDR3 has 16 residues. Trimming cost V 0 bases and J 0 bases, with 9 bases left between them. CDR3 loop: CASSLAWAVSYNEQFF. CDR3 DNA sequence: TGTGCCAGCAGCTTAGCGTGGGCCGTCTCCTACAATGAGCAGTTCTTC.

J is TRBJ2-6 and V is TRBV5-4, with D perhaps TRBD1 (7 bases). The CDR3 has 18 residues. In germline, CDR1 is SGHNT, CDR2 YYREEE (reference sequence). The V end lost 4 bases, the J end lost 0 bases, and 17 bases lay between the germline ends. Here the CDR3 reads CASSPPGQGGSGANVLTF. CDR3 nucleotides: TGTGCCAGCAGCCCCCCTGGGCAGGGGGGCTCTGGGGCCAACGTCCTGACTTTC.

V and J are TRBV30 and TRBJ2-2; D is unclear. The germline CDR1 and CDR2 sequences are GTSNPN and SVGIG (reference sequence). The CDR3 sequence is 13 residues long. Trimming removed 4 bases from V and 4 bases from J, with 10 bases in between. CDR3 coding DNA: TGTGCCTGGATGCGTCGTATCACCGGGGAGCTGTTTTTT. It specifies CAWMRRITGELFF. Filled out from reference TRBV30 and TRBJ2-2, the complete variable domain reads SQTIHQWPATLVQPVGSPLSLECTVEGTSNPNLYWYRQAAGRGLQLLFYSVGIGQISSEVPQNLSASRPQDRQFILSSKKLLLSDSGFYLCAWMRRITGELFFGEGSRLTVL.

The rearrangement joins TRBV5-1 to TRBJ2-5, with a weak D call TRBD2 (6 bases). V was trimmed by 3 bases and J by 4 bases, leaving 10 bases between them. The germline CDR1 and CDR2 sequences are SGHRS and YFSETQ. The CDR3 contains 13 residues. CDR3 nucleotide sequence: TGCGCCAGCAGCTCCGGAGCGGGAGAGACCCAGTACTTC. This encodes CASSSGAGETQYF.

The gene calls are TRBV5-1 and TRBJ1-2, with 7 bases fitting TRBD1. The CDR3 runs 14 residues. V shed 0 bases, J shed 3 bases, and the junction held 2 bases outside the gene matches. Germline CDR1 reads SGHRS; CDR2 reads YFSETQ. The chain's CDR3 is CASSLGTGHYGYTF. CDR3 nucleotide sequence: TGCGCCAGCAGCTTGGGGACAGGCCACTATGGCTACACCTTC. Together with reference TRBV5-1 and TRBJ1-2, the CDR3 gives the full variable domain: KAGVTQTPRYLIKTRGQQVTLSCSPISGHRSVSWYQQTPGQGLQFLFEYFSETQRNKGNFPGRFSGRQFSNSRSEMNVSTLELGDSALYLCASSLGTGHYGYTFGSGTRLTVV.

The chain carries TRBV7-2 and TRBJ1-4, with D perhaps matching TRBD1 (6 bases). This CDR3 is 13 amino acids long. V was shortened by 8 bases and J by 16 bases, with 23 bases between the two germline ends. Germline V gene sequence: CDR1 SGHTA, CDR2 FQGNSA. The CDR3 DNA sequence: TGTGCCAGCGCCCTCGGGGGGGGGCCCCCCGAGTTTTTT. Encoded protein: CASALGGGPPEFF.

The CDR3 DNA reads as TGCGCCAGCAGCCCGGGACAGGGTAGTGCCGGCTACACCTTC. Its translation: CASSPGQGSAGYTF. The V call is TRBV5-1, the J call TRBJ1-2, with 9 bases lining up with TRBD1. V shed 4 bases, J shed 8 bases, and the junction held 9 bases outside the gene matches. This CDR3 has 14 amino acids. In germline, CDR1 is SGHRS, CDR2 YFSETQ.